The 29 T cell receptor beta chains given below trace back to one sample, sequenced in a study of blood T cells in healthy people across ages. A second PCR, run for about 6 to 11 cycles, used a sample-barcoded 5' primer plus a J-beta primer mix. Using its own MiXCR run on the 5' RACE reads, TCRdb lists one record per CDR3 protein. The top ten clones hold 23% of a sample with over 1,500,000 distinct CDR3 sequences, around 40% of them seen once. Sequenced input: blood. The receptor source for this set is a human donor in good health.

With regard to this clonotype: A junction end diverges from the germline sequence, so it may reflect a read error. The chain joins TRBV11-2 to TRBJ2-3, with 7 bases lining up with TRBD1. CDR3 length equals 16 residues. Germline CDR1 is SGHAT and CDR2 is FQNNGV. CDR3 residues: CAGSRYQGVLGDTQYF. The DNA for the CDR3 is TGTGCCGGCAGCAGATATCAGGGGGTACTGGGGGATACGCAGTATTTT. Variable domain in full (rest from reference TRBV11-2 and TRBJ2-3): EAGVAQSPRYKIIEKRQSVAFWCNPISGHATLYWYQQILGQGPKLLIQFQNNGVVDDSQLPKDRFSAERLKGVDSTLKIQPAKLEDSAVYLCAGSRYQGVLGDTQYFGPGTRLTVL.

The chain employs TRBV7-9 and TRBJ2-1, with D tentatively TRBD1 (5 bases). The CDR3 is made up of 15 amino acids. Between the trimmed V and J ends, which lost 0 bases and 8 bases, there was a span of 14 bases. Looked up from germline, CDR1 is SEHNR and CDR2 is FQNEAQ (reference sequence). DNA for the CDR3: TGTGCCAGCAGCTTAGCGCAGGGCCTTAGGCATGAGCAGTTCTTC. This gives the protein CASSLAQGLRHEQFF. Using reference TRBV7-9 and TRBJ2-1 for the parts outside the CDR3, the full variable domain is DTGVSQNPRHKITKRGQNVTFRCDPISEHNRLYWYRQTLGQGPEFLTYFQNEAQLEKSRLLSDRFSAERPKGSFSTLEIQRTEQGDSAMYLCASSLAQGLRHEQFFGPGTRLTVL.

This chain joins TRBV28 and TRBJ2-4, with 10 nucleotides matching TRBD2. Matching the DNA end better, TRBJ2-7 makes the J call doubtful. The CDR3 contains 15 residues. Looked up from germline, CDR1 is MDHEN and CDR2 is SYDVKM. The CDR3 region is CASRKLAGRYYEQYF. CDR3 sequence (DNA): TGTGCCAGCAGAAAACTAGCGGGGCGTTACTACGAGCAGTACTTC.

The chain combines TRBV29-1 with TRBJ2-5; 9 bases are shared with TRBD2. The CDR3 extends over 12 amino acids. Trimming at V came to 7 bases and at J to 5 bases, leaving 5 bases not matched to a gene. The V gene's germline CDR1 is SQVTM and CDR2 ANQGSEA. For the CDR3, the DNA is TGCAGCGCGTGGACTAGCGTTGAGACCCAGTACTTC. This translates into CSAWTSVETQYF.

This clonotype was detected ten times or more. The chain has TRBV5-5 and TRBJ2-1, with D possibly matching TRBD2 (5 bases). CDR3 length: 15 amino acids. Germline-derived CDR1 and CDR2 are SGHKS and YYEKEE (reference sequence). Trimming removed 0 bases from V and 3 bases from J, with 10 bases in between. CDR3 nucleotide sequence: TGTGCCAGCAGCTTGGCTAGCATCTTCTACAATGAGCAGTTCTTC. Its translation is CASSLASIFYNEQFF.

The chain joins TRBV7-2 to TRBJ2-1; maybe TRBD1 (5 bases). The germline V gene has CDR1 SGHTA and CDR2 FQGNSA. CDR3 size: 13 residues. The V end was cut by 7 bases, the J end by 4 bases, with 11 bases between. Here the CDR3 reads CASKKDTYNEQFF. The CDR3 DNA reads TGTGCCAGCAAGAAGGACACTTACAATGAGCAGTTCTTC.

The genes are TRBV9 and TRBJ2-6; D is uncertain. With 2 bases removed from V and 8 bases from J, the gap between germline ends came to 5 bases. CDR1 is SGDLS, CDR2 YYNGEE, per germline. The CDR3 has 12 amino acids. The CDR3 bases are TGTGCCAGCAGCGTCTCTCCCAACGTCCTGACTTTC. Translating gives CASSVSPNVLTF.

The V and J genes are TRBV7-2 and TRBJ1-1; D ambiguous. This CDR3 has 14 residues. CDR1 and CDR2 (germline): SGHTA, FQGNSA. Trimming removed 5 bases from V and 1 base from J, with 11 bases in between. DNA for the CDR3: TGTGCCAGCAGCCGCCTCGATTGGAACACTGAAGCTTTCTTT. Translation gives CASSRLDWNTEAFF.

The rearrangement joins TRBV7-2 to TRBJ2-7, with a possible D match to TRBD1 (6 bases). From germline, CDR1 is SGHTA and CDR2 FQGNSA. CDR3 size: 15 residues. Trimming took 1 base from V and 1 from J, leaving 11 bases between them. CDR3 region: CASSLVQGESYEQYF. The CDR3 coding sequence is TGTGCCAGCAGCTTAGTACAGGGAGAGTCCTACGAGCAGTACTTC.

The genes are TRBV4-2 and TRBJ1-2, with 9 bases lining up with TRBD1. The V gene end was trimmed by 6 bases and the J gene end by 1 base; junction bases not matched to a gene: 6. The germline V gene encodes CDR1 LGHNA and CDR2 YNFKEQ. This CDR3 comprises 15 residues. CDR3 in amino acids: CASSQDRGINYGYTF. For the CDR3, the DNA is TGTGCCAGCAGTCAGGACAGGGGTATTAACTATGGCTACACCTTC.

CDR3 residues: CASSFIRVDHGYTF. The CDR3 DNA is TGTGCCAGCAGCTTTATCAGGGTAGACCATGGCTACACCTTC. The genes are TRBV7-2 and TRBJ1-2, with D perhaps matching TRBD1 (5 bases). The CDR3 loop spans 14 amino acids. V gave up 3 bases and J gave up 6 bases, with 14 bases separating them. The V gene's germline CDR1 is SGHTA and CDR2 FQGNSA.

The chain joins TRBV21-1 to TRBJ1-2; TRBD1, the table's D call, lacks a check against the DNA. TRBV21-1 is tagged as a pseudogene. This CDR3 region has 15 residues. The CDR3 sequence: CASTETTGELGGYTF. Written as DNA, the CDR3 is TGTGCCAGCACCGAAACGACAGGGGAGTTGGGTGGCTACACCTTC.

The chain employs TRBV12-3 or TRBV12-4 and TRBJ1-2; D is unresolved. V was shortened by 1 base and J by 8 bases, with 11 bases between the two germline ends. CDR3 length: 13 residues. CDR3 DNA: TGTGCCAGCAGTTTAGGGTCGGTAGAAGGCTACACCTTC. This encodes CASSLGSVEGYTF.

The sample holds a few counts of this clonotype. The chain recombines TRBV7-2 with TRBJ2-7, with TRBD2 matching over 9 bases. The germline V gene encodes CDR1 SGHTA and CDR2 FQGNSA. V lost 6 bases and J lost 2; bases outside the gene matches: 8. The CDR3 contains 15 residues. Here the CDR3 DNA reads TGTGCCAGCAGTCTAATGACTAGCGGAGCCTACGAGCAGTACTTC. Translated, it gives CASSLMTSGAYEQYF.

This chain links TRBV20-1 with TRBJ1-1, with a weak D call TRBD1 (6 bases). The CDR3 runs to 14 residues. V was clipped by 3 bases and J by 0 bases, with 11 bases between them. Germline CDR1 reads DFQATT; CDR2 reads SNEGSKA (reference sequence). Here the CDR3 DNA reads TGCAGTGCTAGCAGGGGCCCTATGAACACTGAAGCTTTCTTT. This gives the protein CSASRGPMNTEAFF.

Concerning this clonotype itself: One base away lies a much larger clone, so this may be a sequencing read error. The rearrangement links TRBV6-6 to TRBJ1-2, with 11 nucleotides matching TRBD1. CDR3 length equals 14 residues. The germline CDR1 and CDR2 sequences are MNHNY and SVGAGI (reference sequence). CDR3: CACSAGTGGYGYTF. In DNA, the CDR3 is TGTGCCTGCAGCGCCGGGACAGGGGGCTATGGCTACACCTTC.

This sequence joins TRBV20-1 and TRBJ2-7; D not certain. Trimming stripped 0 bases from V and 7 bases from J, with 19 bases between. This CDR3 spans 15 amino acids. Germline values: CDR1 DFQATT, CDR2 SNEGSKA (reference sequence). CDR3 coding DNA: TGCAGTGCTAGAGATTTGGGTTTCTCCTACAATGAGCAGTACTTC. Encoded protein: CSARDLGFSYNEQYF.

The chain carries TRBV14 and TRBJ1-1; D is unresolved. V dropped 4 bases and J dropped 0 bases, with 9 bases sitting between them. Germline V CDR1 and CDR2: SGHDN, FVKESK. The CDR3 has 14 residues. The CDR3 sequence is CASSRLPMNTEAFF. CDR3 nucleotide sequence: TGTGCCAGCAGCCGGTTGCCCATGAACACTGAAGCTTTCTTT. The entire variable domain, with the rest obtained from reference TRBV14 and TRBJ1-1, is as follows: EAGVTQFPSHSVIEKGQTVTLRCDPISGHDNLYWYRRVMGKEIKFLLHFVKESKQDESGMPNNRFLAERTGGTYSTLKVQPAELEDSGVYFCASSRLPMNTEAFFGQGTRLTVV.

This chain connects TRBV20-1 to TRBJ2-1, with TRBD2 matching over 7 bases. CDR1 DFQATT and CDR2 SNEGSKA come from the germline V gene (reference sequence). This CDR3 is built from 14 residues. The CDR3 protein is CSVLSGVSYNEQFF. CDR3 nucleotide sequence: TGCAGCGTGCTGAGCGGGGTGTCCTACAATGAGCAGTTCTTC.

The chain employs TRBV20-1 and TRBJ1-2; D not resolved. The CDR3 totals 10 residues. Trimming removed 0 bases at V and 9 bases at J, with 5 bases between. Germline V gene data show CDR1 as DFQATT and CDR2 as SNEGSKA (reference sequence). The CDR3 spells CSARDESYTF. DNA for the CDR3: TGCAGTGCTAGAGATGAGAGCTACACCTTC.

The chain has TRBV7-8 and TRBJ1-2, with 7 bases that match TRBD1. There are 16 residues in the CDR3. Germline V gene lookup returns CDR1 SGHVS and CDR2 FQNEAQ. V lost 7 bases, J lost 7 bases, and 18 bases stayed unmatched. CDR3: CASTEQNRGILFGYTF. The CDR3 coding sequence is TGTGCCAGCACCGAGCAGAACAGGGGCATCCTCTTTGGCTACACCTTC.

The CDR3: CASSQVIATQETQYF. The CDR3 coding sequence is TGTGCCAGCAGCCAAGTTATAGCGACCCAAGAGACCCAGTACTTC. The gene calls are TRBV4-2 and TRBJ2-5; possibly TRBD2 for D (5 bases). CDR1 is LGHNA and CDR2 is YNFKEQ in the germline V gene. CDR3 length: 15 amino acids. V was pared by 1 base and J by 1 base, with 10 bases between.

The rearrangement joins TRBV4-1 to TRBJ1-5; D uncertain. Between the trimmed V and J ends, which lost 1 base and 7 bases, there was a span of 14 bases. This CDR3 contains 15 residues. Germline V gene sequence: CDR1 MGHRA, CDR2 YSYEKL. This CDR3 is CASSQGAGLGQPQHF. The CDR3 DNA reads TGCGCCAGCAGCCAAGGGGCAGGATTAGGACAGCCCCAGCATTTT.

About this clonotype: A read error may produce the germline difference seen at one junction end. The chain has TRBV5-1 and TRBJ2-3, with D maybe TRBD1 (6 bases). CDR3 size: 15 residues. CDR1 and CDR2 (germline): SGHRS, YFSETQ. The CDR3 spells CAGSLQGSPPDTQYF. CDR3 DNA: TGCGCCGGCAGCTTACAGGGCTCTCCTCCAGATACGCAGTATTTT. The whole variable domain, remainder taken from reference TRBV5-1 and TRBJ2-3, is KAGVTQTPRYLIKTRGQQVTLSCSPISGHRSVSWYQQTPGQGLQFLFEYFSETQRNKGNFPGRFSGRQFSNSRSEMNVSTLELGDSALYLCAGSLQGSPPDTQYFGPGTRLTVL.

This chain joins TRBV5-1 and TRBJ1-1, with D uncertain. Trimming removed 4 bases at V and 7 bases at J, with 11 bases between. The CDR3 has 12 amino acids. Germline values: CDR1 SGHRS, CDR2 YFSETQ. CDR3 sequence (DNA): TGCGCCAGCAGCGAACCTGAAGGTGAAGCTTTCTTT. It encodes CASSEPEGEAFF.

This clonotype was seen a handful of times. The chain carries TRBV20-1 and TRBJ1-5; 9 bases are shared with TRBD1. V shed 6 bases and J 6 bases; nucleotides not matched to a gene: 9. CDR1 is DFQATT and CDR2 is SNEGSKA in the germline V gene (reference sequence). The CDR3 covers 14 residues. In DNA form, the CDR3 reads TGCAGTGCCCTGAAGGGGACAGGGATTCAGCCCCAGCATTTT. Its translation: CSALKGTGIQPQHF.

The chain has TRBV7-6 and TRBJ2-1, with D possibly matching TRBD1 (6 bases). The germline V gene encodes CDR1 SGHVS and CDR2 FNYEAQ. The CDR3 has 15 amino acids. V lost 4 bases to trimming and J lost 9 bases, with 19 bases between them. The CDR3 is CASSSIVTGVCEQFF. CDR3 DNA sequence: TGTGCCAGCAGCTCAATTGTGACAGGAGTATGTGAGCAGTTCTTC.

This clonotype appeared once. The chain links TRBV6-1 to TRBJ2-5; TRBD2 matches 8 bases. Unmatched junction bases numbered 10, after V lost 2 bases and J lost 2 bases. The CDR3 covers 17 residues. Per the germline V gene, CDR1 is MNHNS and CDR2 is SASEGT. The CDR3 coding sequence is TGTGCCAGCAGTGAAAACTCGGCGGGGGGAAGTCAAGAGACCCAGTACTTC. As protein: CASSENSAGGSQETQYF.

Here the CDR3 reads CASSQEGQIEGNEQFF. The CDR3, as DNA: TGTGCCAGCAGCCAAGAGGGTCAAATCGAGGGGAATGAGCAGTTCTTC. The gene calls are TRBV4-2 and TRBJ2-1; D tentatively reads TRBD1 or TRBD2 (5 bases each). From germline, CDR1 is LGHNA and CDR2 YNFKEQ. V shed 0 bases and J shed 7 bases, with 16 bases lying between them. This CDR3 has 16 amino acids.